A single sample gave rise to the 26 T cell receptor beta chains below, sequenced in a study of blood T cell repertoires in COVID-19. Sequenced by immunoSEQ multiplex PCR; TCRdb stores in-frame clones only, minus some. The sample records approximately 440,000 clones, 80% to 95% being singletons. Material for sequencing was PBMCs or T cells enriched from blood (not recorded which). These TCRs come from a man younger than 35 who had recovered from COVID-19.

The chain links TRBV5-4 to TRBJ1-2; no firm D call. The CDR3 has 15 amino acids. Trimming left V 2 bases short and J 3 bases short, with 14 bases between. Germline CDR1 is SGHNT and CDR2 is YYREEE (reference sequence). For the CDR3, the DNA is TGTGCCAGCAGCTTTACCATGACAAGAGACTATGGCTACACCTTC. It yields the protein CASSFTMTRDYGYTF.

This chain joins TRBV5-1 and TRBJ1-2; tentative D call: TRBD1 (6 bases). The CDR3 has 14 amino acids. The germline V and J ends were trimmed by 1 base and 4 bases, with 11 bases remaining between them. Germline V gene lookup returns CDR1 SGHRS and CDR2 YFSETQ. The CDR3 sequence: CASSLTTGIYGYTF. CDR3 nucleotide sequence: TGCGCCAGCAGCTTGACCACAGGGATCTATGGCTACACCTTC.

The chain employs TRBV10-3 and TRBJ1-4, with D unresolved. The germline CDR1 and CDR2 sequences are ENHRY and SYGVKD. The CDR3 runs 16 residues. V gave up 3 bases and J gave up 7 bases, with 18 bases separating them. CDR3 in amino acids: CAISDREAQLIEKLFF. CDR3 DNA sequence: TGTGCCATCAGTGACCGGGAAGCTCAGTTAATTGAAAAACTGTTTTTT.

The CDR3 DNA reads as TGTGCCAGCAGCCAAGGAGGTCTTACCTACGAGCAGTACTTC. Its translation: CASSQGGLTYEQYF. The genes are TRBV3-1 (or the pseudogene TRBV3-2) and TRBJ2-7; D gene ambiguous. The CDR3 covers 14 residues. Germline lookup yields CDR1 LGHDT and CDR2 YNNKEL (reference sequence). V lost 1 base, J lost 2 bases, and 9 bases lay in between.

The chain links TRBV6-1 to TRBJ2-2; D not resolved. Per the germline V gene, CDR1 is MNHNS and CDR2 is SASEGT. This CDR3 has 13 residues. Trimming left V 0 bases short and J 7 bases short, with 6 bases between. This CDR3 reads CASSEAPGGELFF. CDR3 bases: TGTGCCAGCAGTGAAGCGCCAGGCGGGGAGCTGTTTTTT.

The chain combines TRBV10-3 with TRBJ1-5; D might be TRBD1 (5 bases). The CDR3 is 14 amino acids. Germline-derived CDR1 and CDR2 are ENHRY and SYGVKD. The V and J ends lost 3 bases and 0 bases respectively, with 6 bases between them. This CDR3 reads CAISERGSNQPQHF. CDR3 nucleotide sequence: TGTGCCATCAGTGAAAGGGGTAGCAATCAGCCCCAGCATTTT.

V usage is TRBV6-2 or TRBV6-3 and J usage is TRBJ2-3; 8 positions match TRBD2. Per germline, CDR1 MNHEY and CDR2 SVGEGT. The trim removed 5 bases at V and 6 bases at J, leaving 16 bases unmatched. The CDR3 loop spans 17 amino acids. In nucleotides, the CDR3 is TGTGCCAGCAGTCGCAAGAGCGGGGGTCGGGTCGCGGATACGCAGTATTTT. Translation gives CASSRKSGGRVADTQYF.

This clone was counted a few times. The chain is built from TRBV28 and TRBJ2-5; 12 nucleotides match TRBD2. V trimming: 2 bases; J trimming: 4 bases; junction bases outside the gene matches: 2. Germline V gives CDR1 MDHEN, CDR2 SYDVKM. This CDR3 has 15 amino acids. In DNA form, the CDR3 reads TGTGCCAGCAGTTTAGTGACTAGCGGGGGAGAGACCCAGTACTTC. This gives the protein CASSLVTSGGETQYF. The whole variable domain, filled in from reference TRBV28 and TRBJ2-5, reads DVKVTQSSRYLVKRTGEKVFLECVQDMDHENMFWYRQDPGLGLRLIYFSYDVKMKEKGDIPEGYSVSREKKERFSLILESASTNQTSMYLCASSLVTSGGETQYFGPGTRLLVL.

V gene TRBV30 combines with J gene TRBJ1-3; D not certain. Germline CDR1 GTSNPN, CDR2 SVGIG (reference sequence). The V end was cut by 0 bases, the J end by 1 base, with 13 bases between. The CDR3 has 16 residues. This CDR3 is CAWSVRGVGSGNTIYF. The CDR3 region has the DNA TGTGCCTGGAGTGTTCGGGGTGTCGGTTCTGGAAACACCATATATTTT.

As to this clone: Other DNA sequences in this sample translate to the same CDR3. The chain has TRBV29-1 and TRBJ1-1; 8 positions agree with TRBD1. Germline V gene data show CDR1 as SQVTM and CDR2 as ANQGSEA. This CDR3 comprises 11 residues. V shed 7 bases and J 4 bases; nucleotides not matched to a gene: 2. Written as DNA, the CDR3 is TGCAGCGCAGGACAGGGCACTGAAGCTTTCTTT. It is translated as CSAGQGTEAFF.

The chain couples TRBV14 to TRBJ1-2; the D is unclear. Trimming removed 1 base at V and 7 bases at J, with 10 bases between. The germline V gene has CDR1 SGHDN and CDR2 FVKESK. The CDR3 extends over 13 amino acids. The CDR3 nucleotides read TGTGCCAGCAGCCAAGTCCTTCAGCGTGGCTACACCTTC. Translating gives CASSQVLQRGYTF.

CDR3 loop: CASTTRLEHNEQFF. DNA for the CDR3: TGCGCCAGCACCACCAGACTAGAACACAATGAGCAGTTCTTC. This chain connects TRBV10-2 to TRBJ2-1; D is possibly TRBD2 (6 bases). Germline V gene sequence: CDR1 WSHSY, CDR2 SAAADI. CDR3 length: 14 residues. V lost 7 bases and J 5 bases, leaving 15 bases between the germline ends.

This chain connects TRBV29-1 to TRBJ1-1; D ambiguous. CDR1 and CDR2 (germline): SQVTM, ANQGSEA. This CDR3 is 13 amino acids long. The ends were cut back, 0 bases at V and 2 bases at J, with 7 bases in the middle. CDR3 in amino acids: CSVEESANTEAFF. DNA of the CDR3: TGCAGCGTTGAAGAGAGCGCCAACACTGAAGCTTTCTTT.

The chain employs TRBV9 and TRBJ1-6; D is possibly TRBD1 (5 bases). Germline V gene data show CDR1 as SGDLS and CDR2 as YYNGEE. This CDR3 contains 15 residues. V lost 0 bases and J 7 bases, leaving 11 bases between the germline ends. The CDR3 is CASSVGGLGNSPLHF. For the CDR3, the DNA is TGTGCCAGCAGCGTAGGGGGCCTTGGGAATTCACCCCTCCACTTT.

The V gene is TRBV28, the J gene TRBJ1-5, with D hard to call. V was shortened by 4 bases and J by 7 bases, with 26 bases between the two germline ends. Germline values: CDR1 MDHEN, CDR2 SYDVKM. The CDR3 is 18 residues long. The CDR3 DNA follows: TGTGCCAGCAGTTCTTATGCCGGCGCCGGCGGCGGGGAGCAGCCCCAGCATTTT. This codes for CASSSYAGAGGGEQPQHF.

This sequence joins TRBV20-1 and TRBJ1-5; weak D call: TRBD1 (5 bases). Trimming removed 3 bases at V and 2 bases at J, with 11 bases between. Germline CDR1 DFQATT, CDR2 SNEGSKA (reference sequence). The CDR3 runs to 14 residues. CDR3 residues: CSASEGARNQPQHF. Here the CDR3 DNA reads TGCAGTGCTAGTGAAGGGGCTCGCAATCAGCCCCAGCATTTT.

The genes are TRBV10-3 and TRBJ1-1, with 9 positions matching TRBD1. CDR3 length: 14 amino acids. V gave up 3 bases and J gave up 4 bases; unmatched junction bases: 3. Germline lookup yields CDR1 ENHRY and CDR2 SYGVKD. The CDR3 nucleotides are TGTGCCATCAGTGACGGGGACAGGGTCACTGAAGCTTTCTTT. This codes for CAISDGDRVTEAFF.

The chain carries TRBV18 and TRBJ2-4, with 7 bases lining up with TRBD1. The CDR3 runs 12 residues. CDR1 and CDR2 from the germline V gene are KGHSH and LQKENI. The trim removed 8 bases at V and 4 bases at J, leaving 2 bases unmatched. CDR3 loop: CASTGQKNIQYF. The CDR3 DNA reads as TGTGCCAGCACGGGACAGAAAAACATTCAGTACTTC.

This chain links TRBV9 with TRBJ1-1; 10 nucleotides align to TRBD1. CDR3 length: 16 amino acids. CDR1 and CDR2 (germline): SGDLS, YYNGEE. The ends lost 2 bases at V and 4 bases at J; junction bases unmatched: 8. The CDR3 coding sequence is TGTGCCAGCAGCGTGACAGGGGGCGAGAGGTTCACTGAAGCTTTCTTT. Amino acid sequence: CASSVTGGERFTEAFF.

This clone has a single count. The rearrangement joins TRBV12-3 or TRBV12-4 to TRBJ1-2; 7 positions agree with TRBD1. V shed 3 bases and J 12 bases; nucleotides not matched to a gene: 4. The CDR3 contains 11 residues. This chain's CDR3 is CASSFTGANTF. CDR3 in DNA: TGTGCCAGCAGTTTTACAGGGGCAAACACCTTC.

The rearrangement joins TRBV5-1 to TRBJ2-7, with 9 bases matching TRBD2. The J segment lost 5 bases and the V segment lost 3 bases, leaving 9 bases of the junction unmatched. Germline CDR1 is SGHRS and CDR2 is YFSETQ. CDR3 length: 15 residues. The CDR3 sequence is CASSSGAGGTHEQYF. CDR3 sequence (DNA): TGCGCCAGCAGCTCGGGGGCGGGAGGGACCCACGAGCAGTACTTC.

This clone has just a few counts. The gene calls are TRBV29-1 and TRBJ1-2, with TRBD1 matching over 9 bases. J was trimmed by 8 bases and V by 3 bases; bases with no gene match: 7. The CDR3 is 13 amino acids. Germline CDR1 SQVTM, CDR2 ANQGSEA. CDR3 residues: CSVEGQGLRGYTF. CDR3 nucleotides: TGCAGCGTTGAGGGACAGGGATTGAGGGGCTACACCTTC. The entire variable domain, with the rest obtained from reference TRBV29-1 and TRBJ1-2, is as follows: SAVISQKPSRDICQRGTSLTIQCQVDSQVTMMFWYRQQPGQSLTLIATANQGSEATYESGFVIDKFPISRPNLTFSTLTVSNMSPEDSSIYLCSVEGQGLRGYTFGSGTRLTVV.

This chain uses TRBV6-5 with TRBJ1-3, with D possibly TRBD1 on 6 matching bases. The CDR3 extends over 14 amino acids. The germline V gene has CDR1 MNHEY and CDR2 SVGAGI. V dropped 10 bases and J dropped 1 base, with 14 bases sitting between them. CDR3 in amino acids: CATTLRGSGNTIYF. The CDR3 DNA follows: TGTGCCACCACCCTCAGGGGTTCTGGAAACACCATATATTTT.

The CDR3 nucleotides read TGTGCCAGCAAACCGGGACAGGGCCGCTATGGCTACACCTTC. Translating it yields CASKPGQGRYGYTF. This chain uses TRBV6-5 with TRBJ1-2, with 9 bases fitting TRBD1. The CDR3 consists of 14 residues. Losses at the gene ends were 7 bases for V and 4 bases for J; bases not matched to a gene: 7. Germline CDR1 reads MNHEY; CDR2 reads SVGAGI.

The CDR3 DNA follows: TGTGCCAGCAGTTATGGGACAGGGGGGGTCACTGAAGCTTTCTTT. This encodes CASSYGTGGVTEAFF. The chain joins TRBV6-5 to TRBJ1-1; TRBD1 matches at 11 bases. Germline V gene data show CDR1 as MNHEY and CDR2 as SVGAGI. The V and J ends lost 3 bases and 4 bases, in that order; junction bases with no gene match: 4. The CDR3 has 15 residues.

V usage is TRBV6-5 and J usage is TRBJ1-1, with 7 bases identical to TRBD1. The germline V gene has CDR1 MNHEY and CDR2 SVGAGI. The CDR3 has 16 residues. With 2 bases clipped from V and 6 bases from J, the junction kept 12 bases outside the gene matches. The chain's CDR3 is CASSYRAVRQGAEAFF. CDR3 coding DNA: TGTGCCAGCAGTTACCGGGCGGTTAGGCAGGGGGCTGAAGCTTTCTTT.